Below, one T cell receptor beta chain is given with its context. Antigen specificity is unknown. The sample is drawn from a study of cytomegalovirus exposure and HLA in healthy donors. Study-wide results and caveats: Reported performance of the classifier showed diagnosis of cytomegalovirus status with high specificity and sensitivity.

Germline V gene sequence: CDR1 SGHNT, CDR2 YENEEA. The CDR3 extends over 13 amino acids. Trimming removed 6 bases at V and 1 base at J, with 7 bases between. The donors gave bone marrow, and they were healthy. PCR involved 60 Vbeta and 13 Jbeta primers. The table came from immunoSEQ multiplex PCR; TCRdb's copy has only in-frame clones and leaves some out. The sample lists more than 150,000 clones; 60% to 85% were seen once. The V and J genes are TRBV11-3 and TRBJ1-3; D not resolved. The material sequenced was PBMCs. The receptor's source is a woman aged 45 to 65 in good health and CMV-seropositive. The CDR3 loop reads CASSRQSGNTIYF. The CDR3 coding sequence is TGTGCCAGCAGTCGCCAGTCTGGAAACACCATATATTTT. Filled out from reference TRBV11-3 and TRBJ1-3, the complete variable domain reads EAGVVQSPRYKIIEKKQPVAFWCNPISGHNTLYWYLQNLGQGPELLIRYENEEAVDDSQLPKDRFSAERLKGVDSTLKIQPAELGDSAVYLCASSRQSGNTIYFGEGSWLTVV.